This TCR beta chain was identified in a study of blood T cell repertoires in COVID-19. Overall study context: Sources were T cells, B-cell-depleted T cells, or PBMCs; the material itself was cDNA or gDNA.

V lost 5 bases, J lost 5 bases, and 10 bases lay in between. From germline, CDR1 is KGHSH and CDR2 LQKENI. The CDR3 spans 13 residues. Data came from immunoSEQ multiplex PCR; TCRdb stores just in-frame clones and leaves some out. Found here are 200,000 to 300,000 clones, around 88% of them singletons; the top ten hold around 10%. Cohorts were based on clinical histories the participants reported. The material sequenced was PBMCs or T cells enriched from blood (not recorded which). The origin of this receptor is a man aged 40-49 years who had recovered from COVID-19. V is TRBV18 and J is TRBJ1-5; D might be TRBD1 (5 bases). The CDR3 DNA sequence: TGTGCCAGCTCAACCGGGGGGGATCAGCCCCAGCATTTT. Amino acid sequence: CASSTGGDQPQHF.